Shown below are 19 T cell receptor beta chains from a single sample sequenced in a study of blood T cells in healthy people across ages (dated by TCRdb to between 2014 and 2016). The library was produced with 5' RACE. The reads were generated on an Illumina HiSeq 2500. A second PCR of roughly 7 to 11 cycles was performed with a sample-barcoded 5' primer and a J-beta primer mix. Using fastp trimming at Q25 and MiXCR clonotype assembly, TCRdb reanalyzed the public sequencing data and kept in-frame beta chains. Under each unique CDR3 protein, matching rows form one entry showing the most common genes and DNA. Counted in this sample were 1.5 million to 1.8 million distinct CDR3 sequences; less than 45% of them appeared once. The ten largest clones take up about 4% of the sample. The sample taken for sequencing was blood. These receptors were taken from a woman aged 18-30 years in good health.

The chain combines TRBV12-3 or TRBV12-4 with TRBJ2-7; TRBD1 matches at 8 bases. The junction had 8 bases not matched to a gene; V was cut back by 5 bases and J by 5 bases. This CDR3 region has 14 residues. The CDR3 nucleotides read TGTGCCAGCAGTCCCCGGACAGGGACCAACGAGCAGTACTTC. Its translation: CASSPRTGTNEQYF.

V gene TRBV7-9 combines with J gene TRBJ1-1; maybe TRBD1 (5 bases). CDR1 and CDR2 (germline): SEHNR, FQNEAQ (reference sequence). V was pared by 4 bases and J by 0 bases, with 18 bases between. CDR3 length: 17 residues. The CDR3 DNA sequence: TGTGCCAGCAGCTGGCCGGGACGTGGGCCAATGAACACTGAAGCTTTCTTT. This gives the protein CASSWPGRGPMNTEAFF.

CDR3 protein: CASTRAGGRHNEQFF. CDR3 bases: TGTGCCAGCACTAGAGCGGGAGGGAGACACAATGAGCAGTTCTTC. The chain uses TRBV27 and TRBJ2-1; 10 bases agree with TRBD2. This CDR3 is built from 15 residues. Germline CDR1 is MNHEY and CDR2 is SMNVEV (reference sequence). Trimming at V came to 7 bases and at J to 5 bases, leaving 8 bases not matched to a gene.

In this sample, this clonotype turned up many times. The J gene is TRBJ2-1, the V gene TRBV6-2 or TRBV6-3; 9 bases fit TRBD1. The junction had 11 bases not matched to a gene; V was cut back by 5 bases and J by 3 bases. Per the germline V gene, CDR1 is MNHEY and CDR2 is SVGEGT. This CDR3 is 17 amino acids long. The CDR3 coding sequence is TGTGCCAGCAGTCTTCGACGCAGACAGGGGGTCTACAATGAGCAGTTCTTC. It translates to CASSLRRRQGVYNEQFF.

This chain connects TRBV9 to TRBJ2-5, with D possibly being TRBD2 (7 bases). CDR3 length: 15 amino acids. CDR1 SGDLS and CDR2 YYNGEE come from the germline V gene. Trimming took off 3 bases at V and 5 bases at J, with 17 bases between the two ends. The CDR3 loop reads CASSGGRGFLETQYF. The CDR3 bases are TGTGCCAGCAGCGGGGGGAGGGGGTTCCTCGAGACCCAGTACTTC.

In this sample, this clonotype turned up a few times. The rearrangement links TRBV20-1 to TRBJ2-3, with a tentative D call TRBD1 (7 bases). The germline gives CDR1 DFQATT, CDR2 SNEGSKA (reference sequence). V was shortened by 6 bases and J by 4 bases, with 23 bases between the two germline ends. The CDR3 length is 16 residues. The CDR3 loop is CSALTRQGLSPDTQYF. The DNA of the CDR3 is TGCAGTGCCCTTACCCGACAGGGACTTTCGCCAGATACGCAGTATTTT.

This clonotype was detected a few times. V is TRBV20-1 and J is TRBJ2-7; D ambiguous. The CDR3 runs to 13 residues. The germline V gene has CDR1 DFQATT and CDR2 SNEGSKA (reference sequence). The V gene lost 2 bases and the J gene lost 0 bases, with 8 bases spanning the gap. The CDR3 DNA sequence: TGCAGTGCTAGATACCTGGGCTCCTACGAGCAGTACTTC. Amino acids: CSARYLGSYEQYF.

V gene TRBV5-1 combines with J gene TRBJ2-1, with 10 bases lining up with TRBD2. The J segment lost 4 bases and the V segment lost 6 bases, leaving 7 bases of the junction unmatched. This CDR3 comprises 15 residues. Germline loops: CDR1 SGHRS, CDR2 YFSETQ. This CDR3 is CASTLGLAEYNEQFF. The CDR3 coding sequence is TGCGCCAGCACCCTAGGACTAGCGGAATACAATGAGCAGTTCTTC.

The chain recombines TRBV29-1 with TRBJ1-1; D uncertain. CDR1 is SQVTM and CDR2 is ANQGSEA in the germline V gene. V was shortened by 4 bases and J by 3 bases, with 12 bases between the two germline ends. This CDR3 has 13 amino acids. CDR3: CSVAGRVDTEAFF. In DNA form, the CDR3 reads TGCAGCGTTGCGGGGAGGGTGGACACTGAAGCTTTCTTT. The variable domain in full, completed from reference TRBV29-1 and TRBJ1-1, reads SAVISQKPSRDICQRGTSLTIQCQVDSQVTMMFWYRQQPGQSLTLIATANQGSEATYESGFVIDKFPISRPNLTFSTLTVSNMSPEDSSIYLCSVAGRVDTEAFFGQGTRLTVV.

This clonotype came up a few times. This chain connects TRBV4-1 to TRBJ1-4; 8 bases are shared with TRBD1. The CDR3 has 15 residues. V was clipped by 2 bases and J by 8 bases; unmatched bases: 7. The V gene's germline CDR1 is MGHRA and CDR2 YSYEKL. CDR3 DNA sequence: TGCGCCAGCAGCCAACCGACAGGGGAAGAAGAAAAACTGTTTTTT. It is translated as CASSQPTGEEEKLFF.

This clonotype has only a few counts. V is TRBV20-1 and J is TRBJ1-4; possible D gene TRBD1, 6 bases. V shed 6 bases and J shed 6 bases, with 14 bases lying between them. CDR1 is DFQATT, CDR2 SNEGSKA, per germline (reference sequence). The CDR3 sequence is 13 residues long. CDR3 region: CSAPRAGDEKLFF. The CDR3 DNA reads as TGCAGTGCCCCGAGAGCAGGGGATGAAAAACTGTTTTTT.

With regard to this clonotype: The junction departs from germline at one end; a sequencing error may be responsible. The gene calls are TRBV7-9 and TRBJ2-2; the D gene is possibly TRBD1 (6 bases). From germline, CDR1 is SEHNR and CDR2 FQNEAQ (reference sequence). The CDR3 is 15 residues long. DNA for the CDR3: TGTGCCAGCAGCTTACTTCCAGGGGCGGTCGGGAAGCTGTTTTTT. Protein: CASSLLPGAVGKLFF.

The CDR3 DNA reads as TGTGCCAGCAGCCCCTGGGGAGATAGCAATCAGCCCCAGCATTTT. The encoded protein is CASSPWGDSNQPQHF. The chain links TRBV7-2 to TRBJ1-5; D gene uncertain. Trimming removed 5 bases at V and 0 bases at J, with 11 bases between. Per germline, CDR1 SGHTA and CDR2 FQGNSA. The CDR3 spans 15 residues.

The rearrangement links TRBV27 to TRBJ1-1; D remains unclear. This CDR3 spans 14 amino acids. Germline V lookup: CDR1 MNHEY, CDR2 SMNVEV (reference sequence). V gave up 5 bases and J gave up 4 bases, with 14 bases separating them. CDR3 in DNA: TGTGCCAGCAGTGTAAGCAGGATTCGCACTGAAGCTTTCTTT. Translation gives CASSVSRIRTEAFF.

J is TRBJ2-5 and V is TRBV29-1, with TRBD2 identical over 12 bases. Trimming took 4 bases from V and 11 from J; bases not matched to a gene: 14. The germline V gene has CDR1 SQVTM and CDR2 ANQGSEA. The CDR3 runs to 15 residues. In DNA, the CDR3 is TGCAGCGTTGTGTCTAGCGGGAGGGTTTACAATGAGCAGTACTTC. Amino acid sequence: CSVVSSGRVYNEQYF.

The chain recombines TRBV15 with TRBJ2-1; no definite D call. The CDR3 covers 13 residues. Germline CDR1 is LNHNV and CDR2 is YYDKDF (reference sequence). The V end was cut by 8 bases, the J end by 4 bases, with 12 bases between. The CDR3 sequence: CATRSQLYNEQFF. CDR3 nucleotide sequence: TGTGCCACCCGCTCACAGCTATACAATGAGCAGTTCTTC.

This clonotype appeared many times. V and J are TRBV20-1 and TRBJ2-7; 10 bases map to TRBD2. Per the germline V gene, CDR1 is DFQATT and CDR2 is SNEGSKA (reference sequence). CDR3 length: 15 amino acids. V was pared by 7 bases and J by 3 bases, with 12 bases of the junction left unmatched. The CDR3 loop reads CSVGSSGGLDYEQYF. In DNA form, the CDR3 reads TGCAGTGTTGGAAGTAGCGGGGGGTTGGACTACGAGCAGTACTTC.

The chain joins TRBV28 to TRBJ2-5, with 13 positions matching TRBD2. This CDR3 has 15 residues. With V trimmed by 6 bases and J by 11 bases, 12 bases remained unmatched. The germline V gene has CDR1 MDHEN and CDR2 SYDVKM. The DNA of the CDR3 is TGTGCCAGCAGGGAGACTAGCGGGAGGTACGGTGAGCAGTACTTC. This sequence encodes CASRETSGRYGEQYF.

The chain uses TRBV5-1 and TRBJ1-1; 7 positions match TRBD1. CDR1 is SGHRS and CDR2 is YFSETQ in the germline V gene. Trimming removed 2 bases from V and 4 bases from J; junction bases left unmatched: 5. The CDR3 loop spans 14 amino acids. The CDR3 spells CASSFGTEGTEAFF. The CDR3 coding sequence is TGCGCCAGCAGCTTTGGGACAGAAGGCACTGAAGCTTTCTTT.